This T cell receptor beta chain was sequenced in a study of beta chain features in type 1 diabetes. General study results and limits: TCRB repertoires of naive, central memory and Treg cells appeared more similar among patients than among healthy donors. Shorter TCRB CDR3s, moderately but significantly so, were found in Type 1 diabetes patients in all four CD4+ subsets.

Investigators reverse transcribed all isolated RNA, so they sequenced expressed TCRB transcripts. Profiling relied on immunoSEQ multiplex PCR, and the TCRdb table lists in-frame clones only, not all of them. The sample contains some 240,000 clones, 16% of which appear only once. Only one heparinised blood draw was taken per donor, and its volume averaged about 120 mL. A remark on this clone: The antigen is unknown.

The source of this sequence is a man aged 25-45 years with type 1 diabetes. The sequencing sample was made of naive CD4+ T cells from blood.

CDR3 bases: TGTGCCAGCAGCTTAGTAGGCGGGAGTCCCAATGAGCAGTTCTTC. It yields the protein CASSLVGGSPNEQFF. The chain couples TRBV7-2 to TRBJ2-1; 7 nucleotides line up with TRBD2. In germline, CDR1 is SGHTA, CDR2 FQGNSA. This CDR3 is built from 15 residues. Losses at the gene ends were 1 base for V and 6 bases for J; bases not matched to a gene: 6.